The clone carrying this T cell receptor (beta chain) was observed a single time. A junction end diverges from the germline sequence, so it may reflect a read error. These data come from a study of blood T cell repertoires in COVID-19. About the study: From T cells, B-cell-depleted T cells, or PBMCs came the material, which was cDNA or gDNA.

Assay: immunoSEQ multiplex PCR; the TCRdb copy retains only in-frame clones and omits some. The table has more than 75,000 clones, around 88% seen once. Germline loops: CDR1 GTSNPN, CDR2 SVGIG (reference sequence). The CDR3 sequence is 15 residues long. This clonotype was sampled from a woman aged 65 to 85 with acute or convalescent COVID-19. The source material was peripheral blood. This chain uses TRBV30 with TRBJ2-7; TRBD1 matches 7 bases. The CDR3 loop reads CASSEGAGTAYEQYF. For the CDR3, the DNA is TGTGCCTCGAGTGAGGGGGCAGGAACAGCCTACGAGCAGTACTTC.